This entry is about one T cell receptor beta chain. Its antigen is unidentified. Sequenced material consisted of expressed TCRB transcripts (all of the isolated RNA was reverse transcribed). The read count averaged approximately 3.5 million across naive, central memory and regulatory T cell samples. This table comes from immunoSEQ multiplex PCR, and its TCRdb copy is limited to in-frame clones, with some not included. This table holds about 700,000 clones, roughly an eighth found once. Markers CD45RO/CCR7/CD25/CD127/CD95/CD27 served to sort CD4+ naive, central memory, regulatory and stem cell-like memory cells. This sample is drawn from a study of beta chain features in type 1 diabetes. Germline V lookup: CDR1 GTSNPN, CDR2 SVGIG (reference sequence). This CDR3 has 13 amino acids. V dropped 5 bases and J dropped 5 bases, with 15 bases sitting between them. Regarding the study as a whole: For patients, the naive, central memory and Treg TCRB repertoires appeared more alike than for healthy donors. Type 1 diabetes patients had TCRB CDR3s that were shorter (moderately but significantly so) in all four CD4+ subsets. Equally in patients and controls, shorter templates might have been favored by PCR.

This TCR was sampled from a man aged 18 to 29 with type 1 diabetes. The chain recombines TRBV30 with TRBJ2-5; no firm D call. Sequenced: naive CD4+ T cells from blood. CDR3 nucleotide sequence: TGTGCCTGGTGCATGGGCCCGGCGGAGACCCAGTACTTC. Its translation is CAWCMGPAETQYF.